The clone carrying this T cell receptor beta chain was seen a few times. The CDR3 is 16 amino acids. V lost 3 bases and J 0 bases, leaving 14 bases between the germline ends. The data are from a study of T-cell memory formation after mild COVID-19. Using its own MiXCR run on the 5' RACE reads, TCRdb lists one record per CDR3 protein. Here the sample spans 550,000 to 600,000 distinct CDR3 sequences, about 22% being singletons. This chain connects TRBV12-3 or TRBV12-4 to TRBJ2-5; D might be TRBD1 or TRBD2, each matching 6 bases. The receptor's source is an adult woman who had mild COVID-19 (a few samples of this study predate the infection). Cell type and time point are not known. Sequencing was done on a sample of PBMCs or a T cell subset sorted from them (not recorded which). CDR3 coding DNA: TGTGCCAGCAGTTTTGGGGGGCAGACGTACCAAGAGACCCAGTACTTC. The encoded protein is CASSFGGQTYQETQYF.